Presented here are 10 T cell receptor beta chains from one specimen sequenced in a study of prognosis after radiotherapy for stage I lung cancer. Two-round multiplex PCR on genomic DNA was the method by which TCR beta CDR3 was amplified. The authors ran first-round PCR with primers specific to each TRBV and TRBJ gene. One entry per CDR3 protein, called by TCRdb with MiXCR from the multiplex PCR reads. The profile shows fewer than 40,000 distinct CDR3 sequences, around a third of them singletons. The sequenced sample was PBMCs, obtained before or after stereotactic body radiation therapy (not recorded which). All receptors derive from a donor aged 50 or older with non-small cell lung cancer.

As for this clonotype: A much larger clone lies one base from this, so it may be a read error. The rearrangement joins TRBV6-2 or TRBV6-3 to TRBJ1-4; 7 nucleotides match TRBD1. CDR3 length: 14 residues. Germline V gene lookup returns CDR1 MNHEY and CDR2 SVGEGT. With 7 bases clipped from V and 6 bases from J, the junction kept 8 bases outside the gene matches. Written as DNA, the CDR3 is TGTGCCAGCATATCGGGACAGAGATATGAAAAACTGTTTTTT. This translates into CASISGQRYEKLFF.

This clonotype was recorded at least ten times. V and J are TRBV2 and TRBJ1-5, with TRBD1 matching 9 bases. Trimming cost V 6 bases and J 6 bases; bases outside gene matches: 12. CDR1 is SNHLY and CDR2 is FYNNEI in the germline V gene. This CDR3 has 16 residues. CDR3 sequence reads: CASSPGQGRLLQPQHF. The CDR3 region has the DNA TGTGCCAGCAGCCCTGGACAGGGGCGGCTCCTTCAGCCCCAGCATTTT.

This clonotype was seen at least ten times. The chain joins TRBV12-3 or TRBV12-4 to TRBJ2-4, with D perhaps TRBD1 (6 bases). The CDR3 is made up of 13 amino acids. Between the trimmed V and J ends, which lost 6 bases and 8 bases, there was a span of 14 bases. The CDR3 nucleotides are TGTGCCAGCAGATTACAGGGACGGGACATTCAGTACTTC. Its translation: CASRLQGRDIQYF.

This clonotype has ten or more counts. The chain combines TRBV5-1 with TRBJ1-4, with D tentatively TRBD1 (6 bases). The CDR3 is 15 residues long. Trimming cost V 4 bases and J 8 bases, with 18 bases left between them. Germline V gene sequence: CDR1 SGHRS, CDR2 YFSETQ. The CDR3, as DNA: TGCGCCAGCAGCGAGGGGGGGCGGAGGGGAGAAAAACTGTTTTTT. Amino acids: CASSEGGRRGEKLFF. Looking up the rest from reference TRBV5-1 and TRBJ1-4 gives the full variable domain: KAGVTQTPRYLIKTRGQQVTLSCSPISGHRSVSWYQQTPGQGLQFLFEYFSETQRNKGNFPGRFSGRQFSNSRSEMNVSTLELGDSALYLCASSEGGRRGEKLFFGSGTQLSVL.

V is TRBV5-1 and J is TRBJ1-1, with D uncertain. Germline V lookup: CDR1 SGHRS, CDR2 YFSETQ. V gave up 1 base and J gave up 0 bases, with 13 bases separating them. This CDR3 region has 16 residues. As DNA, the CDR3 is TGCGCCAGCAGCTTGTACGCCCGCGGCGTGAACACTGAAGCTTTCTTT. Translating gives CASSLYARGVNTEAFF.

The chain employs TRBV6-1 and TRBJ2-7; TRBD1 matches 8 bases. CDR1 and CDR2 (germline): MNHNS, SASEGT. The CDR3 length is 13 residues. Trimming removed 5 bases from V and 5 bases from J; junction bases left unmatched: 5. The DNA for the CDR3 is TGTGCCAGCAGTCAGGGGGCAAGGGACGAGCAGTACTTC. Its protein product is CASSQGARDEQYF.

This clonotype was observed many times. This chain connects TRBV10-3 to TRBJ1-2, with a possible D match to TRBD1 (6 bases). V was pared by 0 bases and J by 7 bases, with 12 bases between. The germline CDR1 and CDR2 sequences are ENHRY and SYGVKD. The CDR3 is 14 amino acids. As DNA, the CDR3 is TGTGCCATCAGTGAGTCCGACAGGCTGGGTGGCTACACCTTC. This codes for CAISESDRLGGYTF.

Details on this clonotype: A far larger clone is only one base removed, so a read error is likely. The rearrangement joins TRBV12-3 or TRBV12-4 to TRBJ1-2; TRBD1 matches at 11 bases. This CDR3 is 14 amino acids long. V was pared by 6 bases and J by 7 bases, with 7 bases of the junction left unmatched. The CDR3 sequence is CASSSDRGQVGYTF. In DNA form, the CDR3 reads TGTGCCAGCAGCTCGGACAGGGGGCAGGTTGGCTACACCTTC.

This clonotype has only one observation. The junction and the germline gene differ at one end; a read error may be behind it. The chain is built from TRBV5-1 and TRBJ2-7; D is ambiguous. Germline CDR1 and CDR2: SGHRS and YFSETQ. This CDR3 has 13 amino acids. The CDR3 DNA sequence: TGCGCCAGCAGCTTGGCCGGTAGTGGCGAGCAGTGCTTC. This sequence encodes CASSLAGSGEQCF.

This clonotype was found many times. This chain uses TRBV25-1 with TRBJ1-3; D is unclear. Trimming left V 6 bases short and J 0 bases short, with 12 bases between. The CDR3 length is 15 residues. Germline assignment: CDR1 MGHDK and CDR2 SYGVNS. The CDR3 protein is CASRPDVSSGNTIYF. The CDR3 DNA sequence: TGTGCCAGCAGACCAGACGTTAGCTCTGGAAACACCATATATTTT.